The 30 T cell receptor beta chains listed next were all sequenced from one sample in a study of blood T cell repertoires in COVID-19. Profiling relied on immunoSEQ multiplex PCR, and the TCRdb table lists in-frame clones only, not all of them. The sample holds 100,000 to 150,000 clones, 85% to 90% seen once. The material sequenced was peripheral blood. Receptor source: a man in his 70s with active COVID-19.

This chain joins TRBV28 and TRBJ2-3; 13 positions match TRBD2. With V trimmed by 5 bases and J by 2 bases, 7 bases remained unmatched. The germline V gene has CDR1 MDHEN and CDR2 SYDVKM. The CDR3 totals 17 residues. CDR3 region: CASSPPGLAGLTDTQYF. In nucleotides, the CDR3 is TGTGCCAGCAGTCCTCCGGGACTAGCGGGACTCACAGATACGCAGTATTTT.

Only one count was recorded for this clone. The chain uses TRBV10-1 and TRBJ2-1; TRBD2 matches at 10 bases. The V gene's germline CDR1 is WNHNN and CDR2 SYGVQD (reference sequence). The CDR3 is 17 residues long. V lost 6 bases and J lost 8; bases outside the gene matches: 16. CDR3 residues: CASRWLAGVTLLDEQFF. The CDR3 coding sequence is TGCGCCAGCAGGTGGCTAGCGGGAGTTACCCTCCTCGATGAGCAGTTCTTC.

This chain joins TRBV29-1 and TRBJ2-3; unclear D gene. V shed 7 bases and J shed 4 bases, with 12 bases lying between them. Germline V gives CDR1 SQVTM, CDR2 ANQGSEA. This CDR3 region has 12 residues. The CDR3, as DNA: TGCAGCGCTGGCCGAGAAGCAGATACGCAGTATTTT. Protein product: CSAGREADTQYF.

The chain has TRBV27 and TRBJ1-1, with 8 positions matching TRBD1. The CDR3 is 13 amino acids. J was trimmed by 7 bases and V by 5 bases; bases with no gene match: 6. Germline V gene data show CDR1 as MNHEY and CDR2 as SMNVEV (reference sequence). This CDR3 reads CASSLQGGLEAFF. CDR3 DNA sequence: TGTGCCAGCAGTCTACAGGGGGGCCTTGAAGCTTTCTTT.

CDR3 region: CATGSRDSVSNQPQHF. The CDR3 DNA reads as TGTGCCACCGGGTCGCGGGACAGTGTAAGCAATCAGCCCCAGCATTTT. The V gene is TRBV28, the J gene TRBJ1-5; 7 positions agree with TRBD1. The V gene's germline CDR1 is MDHEN and CDR2 SYDVKM. The CDR3 contains 16 residues. Germline trimming cut 10 bases from V and 1 base from J; bases unmatched to any gene: 13. Based on the CDR3 plus reference TRBV28 and TRBJ1-5, the full variable domain is DVKVTQSSRYLVKRTGEKVFLECVQDMDHENMFWYRQDPGLGLRLIYFSYDVKMKEKGDIPEGYSVSREKKERFSLILESASTNQTSMYLCATGSRDSVSNQPQHFGDGTRLSIL.

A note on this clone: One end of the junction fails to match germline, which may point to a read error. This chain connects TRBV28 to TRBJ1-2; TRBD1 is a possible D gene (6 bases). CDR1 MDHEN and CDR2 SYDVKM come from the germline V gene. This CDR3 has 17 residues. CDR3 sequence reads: CASSLWGGRGSNYGYTF. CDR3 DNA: TGTGCCAGCAGTTTATGGGGTGGCAGGGGATCTAATTATGGCTACACCTTC.

This CDR3 reads CASSQAGDRVYGYTF. The CDR3 DNA reads as TGTGCCAGCAGCCAAGCGGGAGACAGGGTCTATGGCTACACCTTC. V is TRBV3-1 (or the pseudogene TRBV3-2) and J is TRBJ1-2; 7 positions match TRBD1. V dropped 1 base and J dropped 4; count of bases not matched to a gene: 6. Germline V lookup: CDR1 LGHDT, CDR2 YNNKEL (reference sequence). This CDR3 contains 15 residues.

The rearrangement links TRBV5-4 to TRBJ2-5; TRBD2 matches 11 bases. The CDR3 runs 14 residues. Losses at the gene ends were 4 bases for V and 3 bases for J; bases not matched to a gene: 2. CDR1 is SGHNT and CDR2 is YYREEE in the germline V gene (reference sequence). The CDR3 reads CASSAGLAEETQYF. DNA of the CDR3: TGTGCCAGCAGCGCGGGACTAGCGGAAGAGACCCAGTACTTC.

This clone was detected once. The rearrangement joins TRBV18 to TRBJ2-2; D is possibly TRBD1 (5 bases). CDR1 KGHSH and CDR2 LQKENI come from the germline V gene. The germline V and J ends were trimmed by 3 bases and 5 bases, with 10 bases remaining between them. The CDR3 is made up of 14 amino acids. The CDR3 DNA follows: TGTGCCAGCTCACCCAGGGATGTGACCGGGGAGCTGTTTTTT. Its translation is CASSPRDVTGELFF.

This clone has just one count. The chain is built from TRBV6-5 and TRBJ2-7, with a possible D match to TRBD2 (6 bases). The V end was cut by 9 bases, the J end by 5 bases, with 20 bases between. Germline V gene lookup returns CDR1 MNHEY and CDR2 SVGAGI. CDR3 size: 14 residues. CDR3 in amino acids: CASSRGRASHEQYF. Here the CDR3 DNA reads TGTGCCAGTTCGCGGGGCAGGGCGAGCCACGAGCAGTACTTC.

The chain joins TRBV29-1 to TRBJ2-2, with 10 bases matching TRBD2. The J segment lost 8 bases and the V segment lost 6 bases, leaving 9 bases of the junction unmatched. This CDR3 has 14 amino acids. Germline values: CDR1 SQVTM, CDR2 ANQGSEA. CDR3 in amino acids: CSVPSGRVEGELFF. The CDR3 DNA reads TGCAGCGTCCCCAGCGGGAGGGTGGAAGGGGAGCTGTTTTTT.

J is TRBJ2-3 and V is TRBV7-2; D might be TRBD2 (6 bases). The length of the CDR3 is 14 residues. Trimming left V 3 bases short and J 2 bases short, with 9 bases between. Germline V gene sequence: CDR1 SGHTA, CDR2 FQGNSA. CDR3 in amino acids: CASSFLLATDTQYF. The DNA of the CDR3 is TGTGCCAGCAGCTTTTTACTAGCCACAGATACGCAGTATTTT. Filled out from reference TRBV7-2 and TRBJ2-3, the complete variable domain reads GAGVSQSPSNKVTEKGKDVELRCDPISGHTALYWYRQSLGQGLEFLIYFQGNSAPDKSGLPSDRFSAERTGGSVSTLTIQRTQQEDSAVYLCASSFLLATDTQYFGPGTRLTVL.

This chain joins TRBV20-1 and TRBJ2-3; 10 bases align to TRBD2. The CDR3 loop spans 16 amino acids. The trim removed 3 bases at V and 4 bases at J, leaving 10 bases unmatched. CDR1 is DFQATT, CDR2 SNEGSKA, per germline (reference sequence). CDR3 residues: CSASMGLAPRADTQYF. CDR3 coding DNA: TGCAGTGCTAGTATGGGACTAGCGCCCCGCGCAGATACGCAGTATTTT.

The CDR3 reads CSVESQGSWEQYF. In nucleotides, the CDR3 is TGCAGCGTTGAATCACAGGGATCGTGGGAGCAGTACTTC. This sequence joins TRBV29-1 and TRBJ2-7; weak D call: TRBD1 (6 bases). CDR3 length equals 13 residues. Germline CDR1 and CDR2: SQVTM and ANQGSEA. Between the trimmed V and J ends, which lost 2 bases and 7 bases, there was a span of 15 bases.

The CDR3 region has the DNA TGTGCCAGCTCACCGGGAAGGGACTCCATTCAGTACTTC. It codes for CASSPGRDSIQYF. The chain combines TRBV18 with TRBJ2-4; tentatively, D is TRBD2 (6 bases). The CDR3 totals 13 residues. Germline V gene sequence: CDR1 KGHSH, CDR2 LQKENI. V was clipped by 3 bases and J by 9 bases, with 12 bases between them.

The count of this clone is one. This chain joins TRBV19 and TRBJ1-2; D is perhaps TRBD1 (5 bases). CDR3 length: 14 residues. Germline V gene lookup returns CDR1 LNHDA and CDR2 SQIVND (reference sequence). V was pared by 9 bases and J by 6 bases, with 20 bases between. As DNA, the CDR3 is TGTGCCAGGACGGAACCACCGGGGGGGAATGGCTACACCTTC. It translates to CARTEPPGGNGYTF. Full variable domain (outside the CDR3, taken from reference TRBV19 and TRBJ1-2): DGGITQSPKYLFRKEGQNVTLSCEQNLNHDAMYWYRQDPGQGLRLIYYSQIVNDFQKGDIAEGYSVSREKKESFPLTVTSAQKNPTAFYLCARTEPPGGNGYTFGSGTRLTVV.

CDR3 sequence reads: CSVGSGTGELFF. DNA for the CDR3: TGCAGCGTGGGAAGCGGCACCGGGGAGCTGTTTTTT. This chain uses TRBV29-1 with TRBJ2-2, with D possibly TRBD2 on 5 matching bases. Germline lookup yields CDR1 SQVTM and CDR2 ANQGSEA. The CDR3 extends over 12 amino acids. Trimming removed 6 bases from V and 4 bases from J, with 9 bases in between.

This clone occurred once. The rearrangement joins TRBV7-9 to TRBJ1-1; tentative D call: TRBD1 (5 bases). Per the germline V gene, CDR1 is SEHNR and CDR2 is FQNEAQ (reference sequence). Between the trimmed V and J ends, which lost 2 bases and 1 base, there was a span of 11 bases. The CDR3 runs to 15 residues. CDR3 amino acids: CASSLWMGGNTEAFF. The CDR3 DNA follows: TGTGCCAGCAGCTTATGGATGGGGGGGAACACTGAAGCTTTCTTT.

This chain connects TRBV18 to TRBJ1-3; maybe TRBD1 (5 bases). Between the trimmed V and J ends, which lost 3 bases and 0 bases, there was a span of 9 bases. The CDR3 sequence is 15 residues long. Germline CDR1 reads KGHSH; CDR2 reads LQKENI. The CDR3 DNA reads TGTGCCAGCTCACCCCAGGGCCACTCTGGAAACACCATATATTTT. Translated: CASSPQGHSGNTIYF.

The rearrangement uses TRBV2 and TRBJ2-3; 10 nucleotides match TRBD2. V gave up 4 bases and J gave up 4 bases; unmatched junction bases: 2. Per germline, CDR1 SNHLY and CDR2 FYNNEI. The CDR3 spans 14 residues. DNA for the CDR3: TGTGCCAGCAGTGGGGGACTAGCGTCAGATACGCAGTATTTT. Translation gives CASSGGLASDTQYF.

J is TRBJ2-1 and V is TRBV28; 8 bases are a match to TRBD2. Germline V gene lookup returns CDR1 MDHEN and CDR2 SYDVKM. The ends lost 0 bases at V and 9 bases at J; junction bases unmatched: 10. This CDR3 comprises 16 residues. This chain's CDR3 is CASSLWSAGGPTEQFF. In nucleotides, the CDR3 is TGTGCCAGCAGTTTATGGTCCGCGGGAGGCCCCACTGAGCAGTTCTTC.

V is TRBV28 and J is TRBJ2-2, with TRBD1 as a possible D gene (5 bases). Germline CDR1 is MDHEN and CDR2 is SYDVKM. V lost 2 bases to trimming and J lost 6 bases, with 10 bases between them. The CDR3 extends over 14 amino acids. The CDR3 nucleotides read TGTGCCAGCAGTTTACCTGTGGGGCCCGGGGAGCTGTTTTTT. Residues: CASSLPVGPGELFF. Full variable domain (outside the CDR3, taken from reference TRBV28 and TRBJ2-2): DVKVTQSSRYLVKRTGEKVFLECVQDMDHENMFWYRQDPGLGLRLIYFSYDVKMKEKGDIPEGYSVSREKKERFSLILESASTNQTSMYLCASSLPVGPGELFFGEGSRLTVL.

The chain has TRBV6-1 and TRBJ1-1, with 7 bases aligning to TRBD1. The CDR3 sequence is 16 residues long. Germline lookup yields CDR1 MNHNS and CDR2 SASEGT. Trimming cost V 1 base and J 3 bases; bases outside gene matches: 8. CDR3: CASSEGEGGGDTEAFF. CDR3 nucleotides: TGTGCCAGCAGTGAAGGGGAAGGGGGCGGGGACACTGAAGCTTTCTTT.

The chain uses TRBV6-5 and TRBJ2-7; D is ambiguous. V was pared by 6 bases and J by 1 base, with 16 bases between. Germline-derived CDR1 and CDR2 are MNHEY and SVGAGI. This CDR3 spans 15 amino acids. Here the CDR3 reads CASSPTLERSYEQYF. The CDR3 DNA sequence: TGTGCCAGCAGCCCCACCCTAGAGCGATCCTACGAGCAGTACTTC.

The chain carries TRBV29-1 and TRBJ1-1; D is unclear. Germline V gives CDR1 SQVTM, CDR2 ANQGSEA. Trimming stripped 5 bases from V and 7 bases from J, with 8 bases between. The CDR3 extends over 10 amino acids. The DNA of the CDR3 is TGCAGCGTTAGTCACAATGAAGCTTTCTTT. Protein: CSVSHNEAFF.

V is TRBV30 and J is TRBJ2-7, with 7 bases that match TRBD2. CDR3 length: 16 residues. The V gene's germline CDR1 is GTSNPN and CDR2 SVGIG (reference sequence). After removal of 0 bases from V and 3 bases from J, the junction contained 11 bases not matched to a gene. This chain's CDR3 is CAWSVPRLAADYEQYF. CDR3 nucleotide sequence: TGTGCCTGGAGTGTTCCCCGGCTAGCGGCGGACTACGAGCAGTACTTC.

The CDR3 sequence is CASSELRGRTGELFF. CDR3 in DNA: TGTGCCAGCAGTGAACTGCGCGGGAGGACCGGGGAGCTGTTTTTT. V gene TRBV2 combines with J gene TRBJ2-2, with 8 nucleotides matching TRBD2. This CDR3 region has 15 residues. V shed 2 bases and J 5 bases; nucleotides not matched to a gene: 4. Germline loops: CDR1 SNHLY, CDR2 FYNNEI.

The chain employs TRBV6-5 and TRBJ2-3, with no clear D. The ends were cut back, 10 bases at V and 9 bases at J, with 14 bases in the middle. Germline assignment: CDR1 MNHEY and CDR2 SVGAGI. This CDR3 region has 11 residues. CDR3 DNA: TGTGCCATTAAACTAAAGACGACGCAGTATTTT. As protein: CAIKLKTTQYF.

The CDR3 spells CASSYSPGTGGPEAFF. DNA for the CDR3: TGTGCCAGCAGTTACTCCCCCGGGACAGGGGGTCCTGAAGCTTTCTTT. V and J are TRBV6-6 and TRBJ1-1; TRBD1 matches at 11 bases. CDR1 MNHNY and CDR2 SVGAGI come from the germline V gene (reference sequence). The junction had 6 bases not matched to a gene; V was cut back by 0 bases and J by 6 bases. This CDR3 is 16 amino acids long.

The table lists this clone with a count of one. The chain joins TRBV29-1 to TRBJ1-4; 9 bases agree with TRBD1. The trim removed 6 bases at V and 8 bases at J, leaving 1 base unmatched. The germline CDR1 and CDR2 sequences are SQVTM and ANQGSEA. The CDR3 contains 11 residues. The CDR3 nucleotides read TGCAGCGTGGGGACAGGGGAAAAACTGTTTTTT. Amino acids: CSVGTGEKLFF.